These 20 T cell receptor beta chains were sequenced from one sample in a study of blood T cell repertoires in COVID-19. TCRdb keeps only in-frame clones here, not all; method: immunoSEQ multiplex PCR. The table shows over 80,000 clones, with more than 90% occurring only once. What was sequenced was peripheral blood. These receptor sequences come from a man aged 55 to 70 with acute or convalescent COVID-19.

In its sample, this clone was seen once. The chain combines TRBV7-8 with TRBJ1-4, with 9 positions matching TRBD1. Germline lookup yields CDR1 SGHVS and CDR2 FQNEAQ. The CDR3 extends over 14 amino acids. J lost 7 bases, V lost 5 bases, and 5 bases had no gene match. CDR3 coding DNA: TGTGCCAGCAGCCCCGGACAGGGGAGTGAAAAACTGTTTTTT. It yields the protein CASSPGQGSEKLFF.

The V and J genes are TRBV20-1 and TRBJ1-1; 9 bases are a match to TRBD1. V trimming: 6 bases; J trimming: 1 base; junction bases outside the gene matches: 9. Looked up from germline, CDR1 is DFQATT and CDR2 is SNEGSKA (reference sequence). There are 15 residues in the CDR3. The CDR3 region is CSASRQGGENTEAFF. CDR3 DNA sequence: TGCAGTGCGAGTCGACAGGGGGGAGAGAACACTGAAGCTTTCTTT.

The chain couples TRBV11-2 to TRBJ2-7; 9 nucleotides line up with TRBD2. Unmatched junction bases numbered 16, after V lost 6 bases and J lost 1 base. The CDR3 is 18 amino acids. Germline CDR1 reads SGHAT; CDR2 reads FQNNGV. The CDR3 protein is CASRGGGRREGISYEQYF. The CDR3 coding sequence is TGTGCCAGCAGGGGCGGCGGTCGGCGGGAGGGAATTTCCTACGAGCAGTACTTC.

The V gene is TRBV19, the J gene TRBJ1-5; 7 bases agree with TRBD1. The CDR3 has 15 amino acids. CDR1 is LNHDA and CDR2 is SQIVND in the germline V gene (reference sequence). Trimming at V came to 7 bases and at J to 2 bases, leaving 8 bases not matched to a gene. The CDR3: CASKKGARGNQPQHF. The CDR3 nucleotides are TGTGCCAGTAAGAAGGGGGCACGTGGCAATCAGCCCCAGCATTTT.

The CDR3 DNA is TGTGCCACCCCAAGGAGTGTCACCTACAATGAGCAGTTCTTC. Translation gives CATPRSVTYNEQFF. V is TRBV5-6 and J is TRBJ2-1, with unresolved D. The CDR3 is 14 amino acids. Germline CDR1 reads SGHDT; CDR2 reads YYEEEE. The germline V and J ends were trimmed by 9 bases and 2 bases, with 15 bases remaining between them.

The rearrangement uses TRBV5-1 and TRBJ2-5; 9 positions match TRBD1. CDR1 is SGHRS and CDR2 is YFSETQ in the germline V gene. V shed 4 bases, J shed 3 bases, and the junction held 10 bases outside the gene matches. The CDR3 totals 16 residues. DNA for the CDR3: TGCGCCAGCAGCCGAACAGGGGGCGACTTGGAAGAGACCCAGTACTTC. Translating it yields CASSRTGGDLEETQYF.

This clone was detected only a few times. The chain is built from TRBV10-3 and TRBJ2-7; perhaps TRBD2 as D (5 bases). The V and J ends lost 10 bases and 5 bases respectively, with 21 bases between them. Germline assignment: CDR1 ENHRY and CDR2 SYGVKD. The CDR3 is made up of 14 amino acids. The CDR3 region is CATTGSGSVHEQYF. CDR3 coding DNA: TGTGCCACCACGGGCTCGGGATCAGTCCACGAGCAGTACTTC.

The genes are TRBV28 and TRBJ1-4, with 9 bases aligning to TRBD1. V shed 5 bases and J 5 bases; nucleotides not matched to a gene: 6. The CDR3 covers 15 residues. From germline, CDR1 is MDHEN and CDR2 SYDVKM. CDR3 sequence reads: CASSVPGQGNEKLFF. The CDR3 DNA sequence: TGTGCCAGCAGTGTCCCGGGACAGGGCAATGAAAAACTGTTTTTT.

CDR3 in amino acids: CASSQRTTGTVYNEQFF. The CDR3 bases are TGCGCCAGCAGCCAACGAACGACCGGGACAGTTTACAATGAGCAGTTCTTC. This chain joins TRBV4-1 and TRBJ2-1; TRBD1 matches 7 bases. Per the germline V gene, CDR1 is MGHRA and CDR2 is YSYEKL. V lost 2 bases and J lost 4; bases outside the gene matches: 11. This CDR3 region has 17 residues.

The CDR3 sequence is CASSSWEGVNEQFF. Written as DNA, the CDR3 is TGTGCCAGCAGCTCCTGGGAAGGGGTCAATGAGCAGTTCTTC. V usage is TRBV5-5 and J usage is TRBJ2-1; tentative D call: TRBD1 (5 bases). V was clipped by 3 bases and J by 6 bases, with 13 bases between them. The germline V gene has CDR1 SGHKS and CDR2 YYEKEE (reference sequence). CDR3 size: 14 residues.

This rearrangement joins TRBV5-1 to TRBJ1-4; 11 nucleotides match TRBD1. CDR1 and CDR2 (germline): SGHRS, YFSETQ. V was pared by 3 bases and J by 8 bases, with 9 bases of the junction left unmatched. This CDR3 is built from 16 residues. The CDR3: CASSSDRDRGGEKLFF. As DNA, the CDR3 is TGCGCCAGCAGCTCCGACCGGGACAGGGGGGGAGAAAAACTGTTTTTT.

V is TRBV24-1 and J is TRBJ1-4; perhaps TRBD1 as D (6 bases). The CDR3 is made up of 14 amino acids. V dropped 4 bases and J dropped 8 bases, with 13 bases sitting between them. CDR1 and CDR2 from the germline V gene are KGHDR and SFDVKD. Here the CDR3 reads CATSETGTSEKLFF. The CDR3 bases are TGTGCCACCAGTGAAACAGGGACATCGGAAAAACTGTTTTTT.

The chain employs TRBV5-6 and TRBJ1-2, with TRBD1 as a possible D gene (6 bases). Trimming stripped 3 bases from V and 8 bases from J, with 17 bases between. Germline assignment: CDR1 SGHDT and CDR2 YYEEEE. The CDR3 is 14 residues long. The CDR3 reads CASSWGRTELGYTF. CDR3 nucleotides: TGTGCCAGCAGCTGGGGACGGACAGAATTGGGCTACACCTTC.

The chain joins TRBV6-5 to TRBJ2-3, with a possible D match to TRBD1 (5 bases). CDR3 length: 14 residues. Germline V gene lookup returns CDR1 MNHEY and CDR2 SVGAGI. Trimming pared 0 bases from V and 12 bases from J, leaving 16 bases between. CDR3 nucleotide sequence: TGTGCCAGCAGTTACTCCACTCCGACAGTTTATCAGTATTTT. As protein: CASSYSTPTVYQYF.

V usage is TRBV5-1 and J usage is TRBJ1-3; 10 positions match TRBD1. This CDR3 is 16 amino acids long. Germline-derived CDR1 and CDR2 are SGHRS and YFSETQ. The V gene end was trimmed by 0 bases and the J gene end by 3 bases; junction bases not matched to a gene: 3. The CDR3 loop reads CASSLVDRGSGNTIYF. Written as DNA, the CDR3 is TGCGCCAGCAGCTTGGTGGACAGGGGGAGTGGAAACACCATATATTTT.

The chain is built from TRBV4-2 and TRBJ1-2; D possibly corresponds to TRBD1 (5 bases). There are 14 residues in the CDR3. Germline V gene lookup returns CDR1 LGHNA and CDR2 YNFKEQ. The germline V and J ends were trimmed by 0 bases and 7 bases, with 12 bases remaining between them. This CDR3 reads CASSQDSTVSGYTF. For the CDR3, the DNA is TGTGCCAGCAGCCAAGATTCGACAGTCTCTGGCTACACCTTC.

The rearrangement links TRBV7-2 to TRBJ2-4; D is undetermined. The CDR3 length is 14 residues. The V and J ends lost 1 base and 1 base respectively, with 5 bases between them. Germline CDR1 and CDR2: SGHTA and FQGNSA. This chain's CDR3 is CASSLDGAKNIQYF. The DNA of the CDR3 is TGTGCCAGCAGCTTAGACGGGGCCAAAAACATTCAGTACTTC.

The rearrangement joins TRBV6-2 or TRBV6-3 to TRBJ1-5; 11 bases agree with TRBD1. Germline V CDR1 and CDR2: MNHEY, SVGEGT. This CDR3 has 17 amino acids. The junction had 11 bases not matched to a gene; V was cut back by 2 bases and J by 8 bases. The CDR3 bases are TGTGCCAGCAGTTACCGCGGGACAGGGGGTTCGGCGGAGCCCCAGCATTTT. Translated: CASSYRGTGGSAEPQHF.

The chain combines TRBV10-1 with TRBJ2-1, with 9 bases matching TRBD2. Germline loops: CDR1 WNHNN, CDR2 SYGVQD (reference sequence). V was clipped by 3 bases and J by 4 bases; unmatched bases: 10. The CDR3 covers 17 residues. CDR3 nucleotides: TGCGCCAGCAGTGATTCGACGCGGGAGGGCCTTTACAATGAGCAGTTCTTC. Protein: CASSDSTREGLYNEQFF.

V usage is TRBV28 and J usage is TRBJ2-7; D possibly corresponds to TRBD2 (5 bases). V was cut by 3 bases and J by 6 bases, with 18 bases left in between. This CDR3 is 15 amino acids long. The germline gives CDR1 MDHEN, CDR2 SYDVKM. The CDR3 spells CASSFPTRLRAEQYF. The CDR3 DNA is TGTGCCAGCAGTTTCCCTACTAGATTGAGGGCCGAGCAGTACTTC.